This TCR beta chain originates from a study of long-term antiretroviral therapy in people with HIV. Sequencing relied on immunoSEQ assay v3.0, run at survey level. Method: immunoSEQ multiplex PCR; TCRdb's copy keeps in-frame clones and lacks some. The sample yields roughly 25,000 clones, around 83% seen once. The CDR3 runs to 19 residues. Germline V gives CDR1 MDHEN, CDR2 SYDVKM. With 2 bases clipped from V and 1 base from J, the junction kept 15 bases outside the gene matches. This receptor was taken from a man aged 45 to 65 with HIV. The specimen comprised unsorted PBMCs, sampled 3 years after starting antiretroviral therapy. The V gene is TRBV28, the J gene TRBJ2-5, with TRBD1 matching 8 bases. The CDR3: CASSLRRGPTKGSQETQYF. In nucleotides, the CDR3 is TGTGCCAGCAGTTTACGCAGGGGGCCGACCAAGGGGTCCCAAGAGACCCAGTACTTC.